These T cell receptor beta chains were read from a single sample in a study of blood T cell repertoires in COVID-19. The table came from immunoSEQ multiplex PCR; TCRdb's copy has only in-frame clones and leaves some out. The table has approximately 94,000 clones, about 82% seen once. Sample: peripheral blood. These TCRs come from a man aged 50-60 years with active or convalescent COVID-19. Both conserved end residues are part of each CDR3. The D gene is left open where the match is weak. Clone sizes are given selectively: once, few, many, or a class where the clone is expanded.

size,J,D,V,CDR3,DNA
-,TRBJ2-1,TRBD2,TRBV9,CASSVRTSGVNEQFF,TGTGCCAGCAGCGTTCGGACTAGCGGGGTCAATGAGCAGTTCTTC
-,TRBJ1-3,-,TRBV10-1,CASSESRADTIYF,TGCGCCAGCAGTGAATCCAGGGCGGACACCATATATTTT
-,TRBJ1-4,TRBD1,TRBV19,CASRTMDRGGEKLFF,TGTGCCAGTCGAACAATGGACAGGGGAGGTGAAAAACTGTTTTTT
-,TRBJ2-6,TRBD1,TRBV5-4,CASSTRQGTSGANVLTF,TGTGCCAGCAGCACCCGACAGGGGACTTCGGGGGCCAACGTCCTGACTTTC
-,TRBJ2-3,TRBD2,TRBV28,CASSLSGRAPDTQYF,TGTGCCAGCAGCCTATCTGGGAGGGCCCCAGATACGCAGTATTTT
-,TRBJ1-2,-,TRBV30,CAWSAVGGDYGYTF,TGTGCCTGGAGTGCGGTAGGGGGAGACTATGGCTACACCTTC
-,TRBJ2-7,-,TRBV3-1/TRBV3-2,CASSHSHEQYF,TGTGCCAGCAGCCACTCCCACGAGCAGTACTTC
-,TRBJ1-3,TRBD1,TRBV19,CASSITGASGNTIYF,TGTGCCAGTAGTATTACAGGGGCCTCTGGAAACACCATATATTTT
-,TRBJ2-3,TRBD2,TRBV10-1,CASSEPAGGPDTQYF,TGCGCCAGCAGTGAGCCAGCGGGAGGGCCAGATACGCAGTATTTT
once,TRBJ2-1,-,TRBV2,CAIREQFF,TGTGCCATTCGTGAGCAGTTCTTC
-,TRBJ1-1,-,TRBV19,CASSIQGYENTEAFF,TGTGCCAGTAGTATACAGGGGTATGAGAACACTGAAGCTTTCTTT
-,TRBJ2-7,TRBD1,TRBV7-8,CASSLDRGEEQYF,TGTGCCAGCAGCTTAGACAGGGGCGAGGAGCAGTACTTC
-,TRBJ2-7,TRBD2,TRBV18,CASSPPLAGPSYEQYF,TGTGCCAGCTCACCACCTTTAGCGGGACCTTCCTACGAGCAGTACTTC
-,TRBJ1-2,TRBD1,TRBV12-3/TRBV12-4,CASSEGQRDGYTF,TGTGCCAGCAGTGAGGGACAGAGGGATGGCTACACCTTC
-,TRBJ1-4,-,TRBV7-2,CASSLGQGGEKLFF,TGTGCCAGCAGCCTGGGGCAGGGTGGCGAAAAACTGTTTTTT
-,TRBJ2-3,-,TRBV11-3,CASSLAEGDTQYF,TGTGCCAGCAGCTTAGCCGAGGGAGATACGCAGTATTTT
-,TRBJ2-1,-,TRBV5-1,CASSRGTPGDEQFF,TGCGCCAGCAGCCGCGGGACTCCCGGCGATGAGCAGTTCTTC
-,TRBJ2-7,-,TRBV9,CASSVSGGNTYEQYF,TGTGCCAGCAGCGTAAGTGGGGGGAATACCTACGAGCAGTACTTC
-,TRBJ1-5,TRBD1,TRBV29-1,CSAGQGINQPQHF,TGCAGCGCCGGACAGGGAATCAATCAGCCCCAGCATTTT
-,TRBJ1-2,-,TRBV5-1,CASSLAQVANYGYTF,TGCGCCAGCAGCTTGGCCCAGGTCGCTAACTATGGCTACACCTTC
few,TRBJ1-2,-,TRBV30,CASRTSEGYGYTF,TGTGCCTCCCGGACTTCCGAGGGCTATGGCTACACCTTC
-,TRBJ1-1,TRBD1,TRBV30,CAWTTGGGTEAFF,TGTGCCTGGACGACAGGGGGCGGCACTGAAGCTTTCTTT